The T cell receptor beta chain under discussion was sequenced for a study of CD8 T cells in Susac syndrome. V shed 3 bases, J shed 7 bases, and the junction held 10 bases outside the gene matches. The germline V gene has CDR1 SGHRS and CDR2 YFSETQ. The CDR3 loop spans 15 amino acids. RNA totalling roughly 0.5 to 1 ug underwent reverse transcription with random hexamers. immunoSEQ multiplex PCR amplified TCR beta CDR3 across 54 Vbeta, 13 Jbeta. TCRdb called the immunoSEQ multiplex PCR reads again in MiXCR, with one record for every CDR3 protein. Here the sample spans over 95,000 distinct CDR3 sequences, approximately 90% being singletons. Healthy donors served as the controls. They were matched for age and sex.

The sample taken for sequencing was CD8+ T cells from PBMCs. The TCR sequence derives from a human donor in good health. The chain is built from TRBV5-1 and TRBJ1-1, with TRBD1 matching over 9 bases. The CDR3 region has the DNA TGCGCCAGCAGCTCTGGCTCGGACAGGGGCCTTGAAGCTTTCTTT. Protein product: CASSSGSDRGLEAFF.